The clone carrying this T cell receptor (beta chain) has a handful of counts. Antigen unknown. These data come from a study of identical twins. General study points: With abundant cord blood beta clonotypes, insertions were fewer; memory repertoires showed no such pattern. One should note that invariant MAIT and iNKT cells could partly confound zero-insertion analyses.

It was template switching that added a universal primer site, and there were unique molecular identifiers on the cDNA. TCRdb reanalysed the 5' RACE reads using MiXCR and keeps one entry per CDR3 protein. The sample comprises 1.5 million to 2 million distinct CDR3 sequences, under 35% of which are singletons, and approximately 0.25% rests with the top ten. The CDR3 has 15 amino acids. Germline V gene lookup returns CDR1 LGHNA and CDR2 YNFKEQ. The germline V and J ends were trimmed by 1 base and 0 bases, with 6 bases remaining between them. The chain is built from TRBV4-2 and TRBJ2-2; D is uncertain. The TCR originated in a newborn girl in good health. The specimen was cord blood. DNA of the CDR3: TGTGCCAGCAGCCAAGGGAGCGCGAACACCGGGGAGCTGTTTTTT. It is translated as CASSQGSANTGELFF.